One and the same sample provided the 24 T cell receptor beta chains below, sequenced in a study of cytomegalovirus exposure and HLA in healthy donors. The PCR had 60 Vbeta and 13 Jbeta primers. Assay: immunoSEQ multiplex PCR; the TCRdb copy retains only in-frame clones and omits some. Of roughly 200,000 clones listed, approximately 80% were seen once; the top ten hold approximately 0.51%. The sample comprised PBMCs. These receptors were obtained from a woman aged 50 to 65 in good health and CMV-seronegative.

The rearrangement joins TRBV6-6 to TRBJ2-2; possibly TRBD2 for D (7 bases). CDR1 MNHNY and CDR2 SVGAGI come from the germline V gene (reference sequence). This CDR3 is 16 amino acids long. V lost 0 bases and J lost 1, with 9 bases in between. This CDR3 is CASSYSRGGNTGELFF. Written as DNA, the CDR3 is TGTGCCAGCAGTTACTCGAGGGGGGGGAACACCGGGGAGCTGTTTTTT.

The gene calls are TRBV4-1 and TRBJ2-7, with D hard to call. CDR1 is MGHRA and CDR2 is YSYEKL in the germline V gene. The V gene lost 2 bases and the J gene lost 6 bases, with 11 bases spanning the gap. The CDR3 runs to 13 residues. CDR3 nucleotide sequence: TGCGCCAGCAGCCAACCCCGATCGGGCGAGCAGTACTTC. This codes for CASSQPRSGEQYF.

V usage is TRBV28 and J usage is TRBJ1-2, with D unresolved. Trimming took 5 bases from V and 4 from J, leaving 17 bases between them. This CDR3 contains 15 residues. Germline assignment: CDR1 MDHEN and CDR2 SYDVKM. CDR3: CASSDGNLEPYGYTF. The CDR3 coding sequence is TGTGCCAGCAGTGACGGGAACTTGGAGCCCTATGGCTACACCTTC.

This clone was recorded only once. The genes are TRBV2 and TRBJ1-4; 7 bases are a match to TRBD1. Germline V CDR1 and CDR2: SNHLY, FYNNEI. This CDR3 has 12 residues. CDR3 DNA sequence: TGTGCTACGGGGACAGACAATGAAAAACTGTTTTTT. Translated: CATGTDNEKLFF.

V gene TRBV16 combines with J gene TRBJ2-2, with a tentative D call TRBD1 (6 bases). The CDR3 loop spans 15 amino acids. CDR1 is KGHSY, CDR2 FQNENV, per germline. Trimming removed 7 bases from V and 1 base from J, with 13 bases in between. This chain's CDR3 is CASTPDRMNTGELFF. DNA for the CDR3: TGTGCCAGCACCCCCGACAGGATGAACACCGGGGAGCTGTTTTTT.

This clone is a singleton in its sample. CDR3 in amino acids: CASSLSTSGYYEQYF. CDR3 bases: TGTGCCAGCAGTTTATCGACTAGCGGCTACTACGAGCAGTACTTC. The chain links TRBV27 to TRBJ2-5; 9 nucleotides line up with TRBD2. Near its end, the DNA agrees better with TRBJ2-7, so the J call may be wrong. There are 15 residues in the CDR3. CDR1 MNHEY and CDR2 SMNVEV come from the germline V gene (reference sequence).

V is TRBV5-4 and J is TRBJ2-7, with a weak D call TRBD1 (5 bases). The germline gives CDR1 SGHNT, CDR2 YYREEE (reference sequence). The CDR3 runs 13 residues. V was shortened by 9 bases and J by 0 bases, with 13 bases between the two germline ends. The CDR3 DNA reads as TGTGCCAACAGGTCGGACATCTCCTACGAGCAGTACTTC. As protein: CANRSDISYEQYF.

The V and J genes are TRBV5-1 and TRBJ2-5; 13 bases fit TRBD2. The V and J ends lost 4 bases and 5 bases, in that order; junction bases with no gene match: 8. Germline V CDR1 and CDR2: SGHRS, YFSETQ. This CDR3 is built from 16 residues. CDR3 sequence: CASSTGLAGVGETQYF. CDR3 nucleotides: TGCGCCAGCAGCACAGGACTAGCGGGAGTGGGGGAGACCCAGTACTTC.

The chain uses TRBV4-3 and TRBJ2-3; perhaps TRBD2 as D (5 bases). The CDR3 contains 16 residues. Germline V CDR1 and CDR2: LGHNA, YSLEER. V was shortened by 0 bases and J by 3 bases, with 13 bases between the two germline ends. The CDR3: CASSQEWYSATDTQYF. The CDR3 nucleotides are TGCGCCAGCAGCCAAGAATGGTATAGCGCGACAGATACGCAGTATTTT.

This rearrangement joins TRBV5-4 to TRBJ1-4; the match to TRBD1 covers 7 bases. V shed 5 bases and J 0 bases; nucleotides not matched to a gene: 7. Per the germline V gene, CDR1 is SGHNT and CDR2 is YYREEE (reference sequence). CDR3 length: 16 residues. CDR3 loop: CASSRGQDTTNEKLFF. CDR3 nucleotides: TGTGCCAGCAGTCGAGGACAGGACACAACTAATGAAAAACTGTTTTTT.

The rearrangement uses TRBV2 and TRBJ1-2; a weak D match, TRBD1 (5 bases). The germline gives CDR1 SNHLY, CDR2 FYNNEI. CDR3 size: 11 residues. V dropped 3 bases and J dropped 6 bases, with 5 bases sitting between them. Here the CDR3 DNA reads TGTGCCAGCAGTGAGACAGATGGCTACACCTTC. Amino acid sequence: CASSETDGYTF.

A note on this clone: A junction boundary mismatches the germline segment, possibly from a read error. V and J are TRBV5-1 and TRBJ2-7; 14 bases are shared with TRBD2. Germline CDR1 and CDR2: SGHRS and YFSETQ. The CDR3 sequence is 15 residues long. The CDR3 spells CASSLGLAGVVEQYF. The CDR3 DNA sequence: TGCGCCAGCAGTTTGGGACTAGCGGGAGTAGTCGAGCAGTACTTC.

The chain recombines TRBV9 with TRBJ2-1; maybe TRBD2 (5 bases). Between the trimmed V and J ends, which lost 3 bases and 3 bases, there was a span of 13 bases. There are 15 residues in the CDR3. In germline, CDR1 is SGDLS, CDR2 YYNGEE. The CDR3 DNA reads TGTGCCAGCAGCGCTGGGAGCGGCAACTACAATGAGCAGTTCTTC. This encodes CASSAGSGNYNEQFF. Variable domain in full (rest from reference TRBV9 and TRBJ2-1): DSGVTQTPKHLITATGQRVTLRCSPRSGDLSVYWYQQSLDQGLQFLIQYYNGEERAKGNILERFSAQQFPDLHSELNLSSLELGDSALYFCASSAGSGNYNEQFFGPGTRLTVL.

The genes are TRBV6-1 and TRBJ2-3; D call uncertain. From germline, CDR1 is MNHNS and CDR2 SASEGT. V was clipped by 4 bases and J by 2 bases, with 10 bases between them. This CDR3 region has 14 residues. CDR3 bases: TGTGCCAGCAGTGTCCGTTTTCCCACAGATACGCAGTATTTT. This translates into CASSVRFPTDTQYF.

This chain joins TRBV6-5 and TRBJ2-3, with D possibly TRBD1 on 5 matching bases. V was cut by 0 bases and J by 2 bases, with 9 bases left in between. Germline-derived CDR1 and CDR2 are MNHEY and SVGAGI. The CDR3 runs to 15 residues. CDR3 nucleotide sequence: TGTGCCAGCAGTTACTCTTCAGGGCCCACAGATACGCAGTATTTT. It specifies CASSYSSGPTDTQYF.

The CDR3 loop is CASSLYPSNTGELFF. The CDR3 DNA sequence: TGTGCCAGCAGCTTATACCCCAGTAACACCGGGGAGCTGTTTTTT. The chain couples TRBV7-8 to TRBJ2-2; D call uncertain. The germline gives CDR1 SGHVS, CDR2 FQNEAQ. V lost 2 bases and J lost 2, with 9 bases in between. The CDR3 runs 15 residues.

This rearrangement joins TRBV19 to TRBJ1-5; weak D call: TRBD1 (6 bases). The CDR3 is made up of 15 amino acids. Germline CDR1 LNHDA, CDR2 SQIVND (reference sequence). Trimming pared 7 bases from V and 7 bases from J, leaving 20 bases between. CDR3 DNA sequence: TGTGCCAGTACCCCCGGGACACCTAATCGACAGCCCCAGCATTTT. Translation: CASTPGTPNRQPQHF.

This sequence joins TRBV6-1 and TRBJ2-7, with a possible D match to TRBD1 (5 bases). Per germline, CDR1 MNHNS and CDR2 SASEGT. The CDR3 consists of 13 residues. The ends were cut back, 3 bases at V and 6 bases at J, with 12 bases in the middle. CDR3 region: CASSEWGSGEQYF. In DNA, the CDR3 is TGTGCCAGCAGTGAGTGGGGCTCAGGCGAGCAGTACTTC.

The chain employs TRBV4-3 and TRBJ2-1; D remains unclear. The CDR3 totals 14 residues. The V end lost 0 bases, the J end lost 6 bases, and 9 bases lay between the germline ends. Per germline, CDR1 LGHNA and CDR2 YSLEER. The chain's CDR3 is CASSQDLSSNEQFF. CDR3 DNA sequence: TGCGCCAGCAGCCAAGATCTGTCTAGCAATGAGCAGTTCTTC.

V usage is TRBV5-1 and J usage is TRBJ2-7, with D possibly being TRBD2 (5 bases). The CDR3 sequence is 14 residues long. V was shortened by 4 bases and J by 6 bases, with 17 bases between the two germline ends. Germline loops: CDR1 SGHRS, CDR2 YFSETQ. CDR3: CASSAPGGSREQYF. CDR3 DNA: TGCGCCAGCAGCGCCCCCGGCGGGTCCCGCGAGCAGTACTTC.

A single count supports this clone. The chain uses TRBV7-2 and TRBJ1-5; a weak D match, TRBD1 (6 bases). V was cut by 6 bases and J by 8 bases, with 11 bases left in between. Germline V lookup: CDR1 SGHTA, CDR2 FQGNSA. The CDR3 loop spans 12 amino acids. CDR3 in amino acids: CASRPAGEPQHF. The CDR3 coding sequence is TGTGCCAGCAGACCAGCAGGGGAGCCCCAGCATTTT.

V is TRBV5-8 and J is TRBJ2-5; possibly TRBD2 for D (6 bases). From germline, CDR1 is SGHTS and CDR2 YDEGEE. The ends were cut back, 0 bases at V and 3 bases at J, with 18 bases in the middle. This CDR3 region has 17 residues. CDR3 sequence reads: CASSLASGLMKKETQYF. The CDR3 DNA reads as TGTGCCAGCAGCTTGGCCAGCGGGCTTATGAAAAAAGAGACCCAGTACTTC.

The chain has TRBV7-2 and TRBJ2-4, with D possibly being TRBD1 (5 bases). Germline CDR1 SGHTA, CDR2 FQGNSA. The V end was cut by 2 bases, the J end by 8 bases, with 10 bases between. The CDR3 has 13 amino acids. The CDR3 DNA reads TGTGCCAGCAGCTTATCCAGGGCATACATTCAGTACTTC. Amino acids: CASSLSRAYIQYF.

The chain carries TRBV28 and TRBJ1-5; D is ambiguous. The germline CDR1 and CDR2 sequences are MDHEN and SYDVKM. The CDR3 is 15 residues long. The V and J ends lost 2 bases and 5 bases respectively, with 13 bases between them. CDR3 bases: TGTGCCAGCAGTTTAATTCTTCACAGTGATCAGCCCCAGCATTTT. This translates into CASSLILHSDQPQHF.